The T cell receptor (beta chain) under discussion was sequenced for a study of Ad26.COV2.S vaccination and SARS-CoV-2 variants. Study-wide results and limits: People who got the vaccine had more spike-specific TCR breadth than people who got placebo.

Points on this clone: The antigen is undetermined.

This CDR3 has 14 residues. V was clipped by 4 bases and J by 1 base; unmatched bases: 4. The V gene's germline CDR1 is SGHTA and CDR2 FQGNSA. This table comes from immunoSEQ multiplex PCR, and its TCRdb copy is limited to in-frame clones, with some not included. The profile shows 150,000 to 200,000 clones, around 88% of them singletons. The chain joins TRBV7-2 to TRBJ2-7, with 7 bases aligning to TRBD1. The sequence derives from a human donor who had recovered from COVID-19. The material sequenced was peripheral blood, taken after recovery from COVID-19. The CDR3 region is CASSSRDSSYEQYF. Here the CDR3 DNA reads TGTGCCAGCAGCTCCCGGGACAGTTCCTACGAGCAGTACTTC.